Listed below are T cell receptor beta chains from one sample, sequenced in a study of low-dose radiotherapy and immunotherapy resistance in tumors. TCRdb ran MiXCR on the reads and lists one entry per CDR3 protein. Of tens of thousands of distinct CDR3 sequences in the sample, around 20% are singletons; the top ten hold roughly 13%. Sequencing was performed on PBMCs, taken after low-dose radiotherapy plus immunotherapy. All receptors come from a female donor with ovarian cancer. CDR3s include the opening cysteine and the closing phenylalanine or tryptophan. The D gene is left open where the match is weak. Rows may omit the clone size; those that give it use once, few, many or a size class.

TRBJ1-1	NA	TRBV12-5	many	CASGRSRAEAFF	TGTGCTAGTGGTCGATCGCGGGCTGAAGCTTTCTTT
TRBJ1-5	TRBD1	TRBV2	many	CASSSTSGTGANQPQHF	TGTGCCAGCAGCTCCACCTCCGGGACAGGGGCGAATCAGCCCCAGCATTTT
TRBJ2-3	NA	TRBV11-2	many	CASSFRMGALGEGRKLNTQYF	TGTGCCAGCAGCTTCCGTATGGGGGCTTTGGGCGAGGGGCGCAAATTGAATACGCAGTATTTT
TRBJ2-2	NA	TRBV12-3/TRBV12-4	many	CASGIGEPNTGELFF	TGTGCCAGCGGGATCGGGGAACCGAACACCGGGGAGCTGTTTTTT
TRBJ2-1	NA	TRBV7-2	few	CASSLVGPGLVSEQFF	TGTGCCAGCAGCTTAGTAGGCCCGGGCCTAGTGAGCGAGCAGTTCTTC
TRBJ2-5	TRBD2	TRBV3-1	many	CASSQAASGRGETQYF	TGTGCCAGCAGCCAAGCGGCTAGCGGGAGGGGAGAGACCCAGTACTTC
TRBJ2-3	NA	TRBV27	few	CASSRSRGLITDTQYF	TGTGCCAGCAGTCGAAGCAGGGGACTGATCACAGATACGCAGTATTTT
TRBJ2-3	TRBD2	TRBV7-2	few	CASSHPPRGGADTQYF	TGTGCCAGCAGCCACCCCCCCCGGGGGGGCGCAGATACGCAGTATTTT
TRBJ1-1	NA	TRBV7-8	many	CASSVGRYGSTEAFF	TGTGCCAGCAGCGTAGGACGCTACGGGAGCACTGAAGCTTTCTTT
TRBJ2-7	NA	TRBV14	many	CASSQDMGSPTYEQYF	TGTGCCAGCAGCCAAGACATGGGTAGCCCTACCTACGAGCAGTACTTC
TRBJ2-3	NA	TRBV12-3/TRBV12-4	many	CASSGGGVRQDTQYF	TGTGCCAGCAGTGGAGGGGGGGTGAGGCAAGATACGCAGTATTTT
TRBJ2-7	NA	TRBV21-1	NA	CASSKGILASVLEQYF	TGTGCCAGCAGCAAAGGGATTCTAGCTTCCGTTCTCGAGCAGTACTTC
TRBJ2-3	TRBD2	TRBV7-3	many	CASGLAGHTDTQYF	TGTGCCAGCGGACTAGCGGGACACACAGATACGCAGTATTTT
TRBJ2-2	NA	TRBV29-1	many	CSVETGNTGELFF	TGCAGCGTGGAGACAGGGAACACCGGGGAGCTGTTTTTT
TRBJ2-7	TRBD2	TRBV5-5	many	CASSPVAGYSSEQYF	TGTGCCAGCAGCCCGGTAGCGGGTTATTCTTCCGAGCAGTACTTC
TRBJ1-6	NA	TRBV19	many	CASSPRDGDNSPLHF	TGTGCCAGTAGTCCTCGGGACGGTGATAATTCACCCCTCCACTTT
TRBJ1-2	TRBD1	TRBV28	many	CAIHRGRPYGYTF	TGTGCCATCCACAGGGGGCGCCCCTATGGCTACACCTTC
TRBJ2-7	TRBD2	TRBV4-2	many	CASSHEAGSVYEQYF	TGTGCCAGCAGCCATGAAGCGGGATCCGTCTACGAGCAGTACTTC
TRBJ2-7	TRBD2	TRBV19	many	CASSEREGLEQYF	TGTGCCAGTAGTGAGCGGGAGGGCCTCGAGCAGTACTTC
TRBJ1-4	NA	TRBV30	few	CAWSSPGAGEKLFF	TGTGCCTGGAGTTCCCCAGGGGCCGGTGAAAAACTGTTTTTT
TRBJ1-2	NA	TRBV11-1	NA	CASSDHSPYGYTF	TGTGCCAGCAGCGACCACAGTCCCTATGGCTACACCTTC
TRBJ1-4	NA	TRBV7-9	many	CASSLPGVGKLFF	TGTGCCAGCAGCCTCCCAGGAGTGGGTAAACTGTTTTTT
TRBJ2-7	TRBD1	TRBV28	many	CASSLGTADYEQYF	TGTGCCAGCAGCCTCGGGACAGCTGACTACGAGCAGTACTTC
TRBJ2-7	NA	TRBV7-6	few	CASSLDPPGGGMGEQYF	TGTGCCAGCAGCTTAGACCCCCCAGGGGGGGGGATGGGCGAGCAGTACTTC
TRBJ1-4	NA	TRBV2	many	CASSEGDHNGKLFF	TGTGCCAGCAGTGAAGGGGACCATAACGGAAAACTGTTTTTT
TRBJ1-5	NA	TRBV28	NA	CASSLRPYFDTSDTPQHF	TGTGCCAGCAGTTTACGGCCGTACTTCGACACCTCGGATACGCCCCAGCATTTT
TRBJ1-2	NA	TRBV6-1	many	CASSEAVRGYTF	TGTGCCAGCAGTGAAGCGGTTAGGGGCTACACCTTC
TRBJ2-7	TRBD1	TRBV7-9	many	CASSLTGGGRYEQYF	TGTGCCAGCAGCCTGACAGGGGGCGGACGGTACGAGCAGTACTTC
TRBJ2-7	NA	TRBV7-2	many	CASSLSRESPSWYF	TGTGCCAGCAGCTTATCTCGGGAATCCCCGAGTTGGTACTTC
TRBJ2-5	NA	TRBV3-1	many	CASSQERQTQYF	TGTGCCAGCAGCCAAGAGAGACAGACCCAGTACTTC
TRBJ1-5	NA	TRBV24-1	NA	CATSVGRGPQHF	TGTGCCACCAGTGTGGGGAGGGGGCCCCAGCATTTT
TRBJ2-7	NA	TRBV13	many	CASSQQGAGYEQYF	TGTGCCAGCAGCCAACAAGGGGCAGGCTACGAGCAGTACTTC
TRBJ2-3	TRBD2	TRBV3-1	many	CASSTRLAGIGPDTQYF	TGTGCCAGCAGCACTCGACTAGCGGGAATCGGGCCAGATACGCAGTATTTT
TRBJ2-3	TRBD1	TRBV19	many	CASSLRTGGGDTQYF	TGTGCCAGTAGTCTACGGACAGGGGGTGGCGATACGCAGTATTTT
TRBJ2-1	TRBD2	TRBV3-1	NA	CASSQAGGPNEQFF	TGTGCCAGCAGCCAGGCGGGAGGGCCCAATGAGCAGTTCTTC
TRBJ2-7	NA	TRBV7-2	few	CASSLVSSFRSYEQYF	TGTGCCAGCAGCTTAGTGTCGTCCTTTCGGTCCTACGAGCAGTACTTC
TRBJ2-2	TRBD2	TRBV27	NA	CASSSQPPATSGGNTGELFF	TGTGCCAGCAGTTCACAACCCCCCGCGACTAGCGGGGGCAACACCGGGGAGCTGTTTTTT
TRBJ1-5	NA	TRBV19	many	CASSGSHSNQPQHF	TGTGCCAGTAGTGGTTCTCACAGCAATCAGCCCCAGCATTTT
TRBJ2-1	NA	TRBV6-6	many	CAHNVAGPYNEQFF	TGTGCCCATAACGTTGCGGGGCCCTACAATGAGCAGTTCTTC
TRBJ2-5	NA	TRBV23-1	many	CASSQSLETQYF	TGCGCCAGCAGTCAGTCGCTCGAGACCCAGTACTTC
TRBJ2-3	NA	TRBV7-6	many	CASSLAFRGTDTQYF	TGTGCTAGCAGCTTAGCGTTCCGGGGCACAGATACGCAGTATTTT
TRBJ1-4	TRBD1	TRBV28	many	CASSLIGGVEKLFF	TGTGCCAGCAGTTTAATAGGGGGCGTTGAAAAACTGTTTTTT
TRBJ2-2	TRBD2	TRBV3-1	many	CASSQDVLAGGPAGELFF	TGTGCCAGCAGCCAAGACGTACTAGCGGGAGGGCCTGCGGGGGAGCTGTTTTTT
TRBJ2-3	NA	TRBV5-1	NA	CASLGRDTQYF	TGCGCCAGCCTTGGTAGAGATACGCAGTATTTT
TRBJ2-1	TRBD1	TRBV5-1	NA	CASSRRTGGVYNEQFF	TGCGCCAGCAGCCGGCGGACAGGGGGGGTATACAATGAGCAGTTCTTC
TRBJ2-1	TRBD2	TRBV7-6	many	CASSLVREGLGNEQFF	TGTGCCAGCAGCTTAGTACGGGAGGGCCTTGGCAATGAGCAGTTCTTC
TRBJ1-1	TRBD1	TRBV20-1	NA	CSAQGDRATEAFF	TGCAGTGCTCAGGGGGACAGGGCGACTGAAGCTTTCTTT
TRBJ2-5	TRBD1	TRBV24-1	many	CATSATAVGTGNQETQYF	TGTGCCACCAGTGCAACCGCCGTGGGGACAGGTAACCAAGAGACCCAGTACTTC
TRBJ2-1	TRBD2	TRBV12-3/TRBV12-4	many	CASSLDGRVYNEQFF	TGTGCCAGCAGTTTAGACGGGAGGGTCTACAATGAGCAGTTCTTC
TRBJ2-3	TRBD2	TRBV20-1	few	CSGTSGGYTDTQYF	TGCAGTGGGACTAGCGGGGGGTACACAGATACGCAGTATTTT
TRBJ1-4	NA	TRBV6-6	NA	CASSSSGEKLFF	TGTGCCAGCAGTTCGAGTGGTGAAAAACTGTTTTTT
TRBJ2-7	NA	TRBV5-1	many	CASSLRQVGVYEQYF	TGCGCCAGCAGCCTCCGACAGGTTGGGGTCTACGAGCAGTACTTC
TRBJ1-2	NA	TRBV4-1	many	CASSLGRDYGYTF	TGCGCCAGCAGCCTCGGACGGGACTATGGCTACACCTTC
TRBJ2-3	TRBD1	TRBV24-1	few	CATSEPGQPSDTQYF	TGTGCCACCAGTGAGCCGGGACAGCCTTCAGATACGCAGTATTTT
TRBJ1-5	NA	TRBV20-1	many	CSARDQMRGWNQPQHF	TGCAGTGCTAGAGATCAGATGAGGGGCTGGAATCAGCCCCAGCATTTT
TRBJ2-2	TRBD2	TRBV7-2	many	CASSPYSGRAGGELFF	TGTGCCAGCAGCCCATATAGCGGGAGGGCCGGCGGGGAGCTGTTTTTT
TRBJ2-1	NA	TRBV11-3	NA	CASSFWQHEQFF	TGTGCCAGCAGCTTTTGGCAGCATGAGCAGTTCTTC